Included here is one T cell receptor (beta chain) sequence, with context. The target antigen is unknown. The sample comes from a study of T-cell memory formation after mild COVID-19. The germline V gene encodes CDR1 SGHRS and CDR2 YFSETQ. V was cut by 0 bases and J by 1 base, with 10 bases left in between. The CDR3 loop spans 15 amino acids. Each CDR3 protein gets one entry after TCRdb re-called the 5' RACE reads with MiXCR. The sample carries some 450,000 distinct CDR3 sequences, roughly 17% recorded once. The study, taken as a whole, reports: Memory cells collected pre-infection included some clones that later responded, suggesting cross-reactive memory joined. Clones contracting across day 15 to 85 had a balanced CD4/CD8 profile; later expanding clones leaned CD4+.

Material: PBMCs or a T cell subset sorted from them (not recorded which). The receptor comes from a man younger than 30 who had mild COVID-19 (a few samples of this study predate the infection). Cell type and time point are not known. The gene calls are TRBV5-1 and TRBJ2-5; TRBD2 is a possible D gene (5 bases). CDR3 residues: CASSLGHGIQETQYF. The CDR3 coding sequence is TGCGCCAGCAGCTTGGGTCACGGGATCCAAGAGACCCAGTACTTC.